This T cell receptor (beta chain) was observed in a study of radiotherapy plus CTLA-4 blockade in lung cancer. At the level of the study: Disease control was present in 30% to 40% of patients, and objective responses in approximately 20%.

Measured with immunoSEQ multiplex PCR; TCRdb has only the in-frame clones, and not every one. The sample holds 48,000 or so clones; 84% are singletons and the top ten take roughly 5%. The sequence was collected from a human donor with non-small cell lung cancer whose response to radiotherapy plus ipilimumab could not be evaluated. The sequences come from peripheral blood, collected from a patient treated with radiotherapy plus ipilimumab.

The CDR3 sequence: CASTRRRAGDSYEQYF. As DNA, the CDR3 is TGTGCCAGCACGCGACGGAGGGCGGGAGATTCCTACGAGCAGTACTTC. V and J are TRBV7-9 and TRBJ2-7; TRBD2 aligns across 7 bases. The trim removed 7 bases at V and 1 base at J, leaving 13 bases unmatched. This CDR3 is 16 amino acids long. From germline, CDR1 is SEHNR and CDR2 FQNEAQ (reference sequence).